This T cell receptor beta chain is drawn from a study of blood T cell repertoires in COVID-19. Looking at the study overall: COVID-19 samples from acute and convalescent phases originated in the United States, Italy and Spain.

Original processing methods: Amplification with reference gene primers provided the estimates of nucleated cell counts. Some clones are missing from TCRdb's copy, which holds only in-frame ones; the method was immunoSEQ multiplex PCR. V and J calls plus clone size are reproduced from that table; the DNA served to infer D and trimming. Of about 180,000 clones listed, roughly nine tenths are singletons. Trimming took 6 bases from V and 5 from J, leaving 13 bases between them. The CDR3 runs 14 residues. The germline V gene has CDR1 SGHTA and CDR2 FQGNSA. The clonotype originates from a man younger than 30 who had recovered from COVID-19. Sequenced: peripheral blood. This chain links TRBV7-2 with TRBJ2-2; tentative D call: TRBD2 (5 bases). CDR3 residues: CASSPSSGTGELFF. The CDR3, as DNA: TGTGCCAGCAGTCCAAGTTCGGGAACCGGGGAGCTGTTTTTT.